This T cell receptor beta chain appears in the sequencing data of a study of shared clonotypes between healthy human individuals. About the study: Plates per donor: three CD4 naive, three CD4 memory, two CD8 naive, one CD8 memory. Overall study results and limits: Naive subsets generally exceeded memory subsets in estimated richness.

Germline V CDR1 and CDR2: GTSNPN, SVGIG (reference sequence). V lost 2 bases and J 0 bases, leaving 12 bases between the germline ends. The CDR3 loop spans 15 amino acids. Method: immunoSEQ multiplex PCR; TCRdb's copy keeps in-frame clones and lacks some. Of millions of clones detected, around nine tenths appear once; the ten largest clones hold over 0.12%. Comments on this clone: The antigen remains undetermined.

This TCR came from a man aged 18 to 30 in good health. This chain uses TRBV30 with TRBJ2-3; maybe TRBD2 (7 bases). Material: naive CD4+ T cells sorted from blood. The subset was: CD45RA+ positively selected. The CDR3 bases are TGTGCCTGGAGTTTCGCGGGGGCTAGCACAGATACGCAGTATTTT. Its translation is CAWSFAGASTDTQYF.